The 32 T cell receptor beta chains below were found in one sample sequenced in a study of blood T cell repertoires in COVID-19. Using immunoSEQ multiplex PCR, the repertoire was profiled, and TCRdb retains in-frame clones only, with some absent. The table shows 150,000 to 200,000 clones, with 86% occurring only once. The specimen sequenced was peripheral blood. All receptors come from a man aged 55 to 70 with acute or convalescent COVID-19.

This clone was seen ten or more times. The chain is built from TRBV7-9 and TRBJ2-7; the D is unclear. This CDR3 region has 12 residues. Germline V gene lookup returns CDR1 SEHNR and CDR2 FQNEAQ (reference sequence). The V end lost 7 bases, the J end lost 4 bases, and 11 bases lay between the germline ends. Here the CDR3 DNA reads TGTGCCAGCAATCTTCCCGGGTACGAGCAGTACTTC. Translated: CASNLPGYEQYF.

The rearrangement links TRBV19 to TRBJ2-7; D possibly corresponds to TRBD2 (6 bases). Germline V gives CDR1 LNHDA, CDR2 SQIVND (reference sequence). Deletions cut 7 bases from V and 3 bases from J, with 19 bases between. The CDR3 totals 15 residues. The chain's CDR3 is CASKSNSAGDYEQYF. CDR3 nucleotide sequence: TGTGCCAGTAAGAGTAATTCAGCGGGTGACTACGAGCAGTACTTC.

The genes are TRBV6-5 and TRBJ1-2; unclear D gene. CDR1 MNHEY and CDR2 SVGAGI come from the germline V gene. The germline V and J ends were trimmed by 0 bases and 3 bases, with 11 bases remaining between them. CDR3 size: 15 residues. DNA of the CDR3: TGTGCCAGCAGTTACTCGAGGCGGAAGGACTATGGCTACACCTTC. Protein product: CASSYSRRKDYGYTF.

CDR3 residues: CASSDSQRPGQSYNEQFF. CDR3 in DNA: TGCGCCAGCAGTGATTCTCAAAGACCGGGACAGTCCTACAATGAGCAGTTCTTC. The rearrangement uses TRBV10-1 and TRBJ2-1; TRBD1 agrees at 7 bases. The trim removed 3 bases at V and 1 base at J, leaving 12 bases unmatched. The CDR3 sequence is 18 residues long. Germline CDR1 reads WNHNN; CDR2 reads SYGVQD (reference sequence).

The chain combines TRBV27 with TRBJ2-1; D possibly corresponds to TRBD2 (6 bases). V lost 6 bases, J lost 9 bases, and 24 bases lay in between. This CDR3 comprises 16 residues. Germline V gene data show CDR1 as MNHEY and CDR2 as SMNVEV (reference sequence). The DNA of the CDR3 is TGTGCCAGCAGCCGCAAGGGGTTAGCGGTAAAAGGTGAGCAGTTCTTC. As protein: CASSRKGLAVKGEQFF.

The V gene is TRBV7-3, the J gene TRBJ2-2; D is uncertain. The V gene's germline CDR1 is SGHTA and CDR2 FQGTGA. Trimming took 5 bases from V and 7 from J, leaving 17 bases between them. The CDR3 length is 15 residues. CDR3 DNA: TGTGCCAGCAGCCTAAGTTCTAGTGGTGGCGGGGAGCTGTTTTTT. It specifies CASSLSSSGGGELFF.

In its sample, this clone was seen once. The rearrangement uses TRBV11-1 and TRBJ2-1; a weak D match, TRBD2 (5 bases). This CDR3 is 14 amino acids long. Trimming removed 7 bases at V and 0 bases at J, with 10 bases between. Germline V lookup: CDR1 SGHAT, CDR2 FQDESV (reference sequence). CDR3: CASKARVSYNEQFF. The CDR3 bases are TGTGCCAGCAAGGCGCGGGTCTCCTACAATGAGCAGTTCTTC.

The chain carries TRBV11-1 and TRBJ1-3, with unresolved D. Germline values: CDR1 SGHAT, CDR2 FQDESV (reference sequence). V was clipped by 10 bases and J by 2 bases, with 12 bases between them. The CDR3 has 13 residues. This CDR3 is CATAESAGNTIYF. For the CDR3, the DNA is TGTGCCACTGCGGAATCCGCTGGAAACACCATATATTTT. Combining the CDR3 with reference TRBV11-1 and TRBJ1-3 gives the whole variable domain EAEVAQSPRYKITEKSQAVAFWCDPISGHATLYWYRQILGQGPELLVQFQDESVVDDSQLPKDRFSAERLKGVDSTLKIQPAELGDSAMYLCATAESAGNTIYFGEGSWLTVV.

This clone has only one observation. The final CDR3 position lacks the conserved phenylalanine or tryptophan, pointing to a likely read error. The DNA is left out, because the CDR3 cannot be placed on it with certainty; the CDR3 is given as TCRdb lists it. The chain employs TRBV7-9 and TRBJ1-2; whether TRBD1, the table's D call, matches the DNA was not checked. The length of the CDR3 is 11 amino acids, counting both ends. Germline CDR1 and CDR2: SEHNR and FQNEAQ (reference sequence). The CDR3 region is CASSSFSLGQV.

Here the CDR3 reads CASSLAGSYEQYF. CDR3 sequence (DNA): TGTGCCAGCAGTTTAGCGGGTAGCTACGAGCAGTACTTC. This chain joins TRBV28 and TRBJ2-7; tentative D call: TRBD2 (5 bases). The CDR3 has 13 residues. Trimming left V 2 bases short and J 3 bases short, with 8 bases between. Germline V CDR1 and CDR2: MDHEN, SYDVKM. The full variable domain, with the rest looked up from reference TRBV28 and TRBJ2-7, is DVKVTQSSRYLVKRTGEKVFLECVQDMDHENMFWYRQDPGLGLRLIYFSYDVKMKEKGDIPEGYSVSREKKERFSLILESASTNQTSMYLCASSLAGSYEQYFGPGTRLTVT.

This CDR3 is CASSTQETQYF. The CDR3 DNA is TGTGCCAGCAGTACACAAGAGACCCAGTACTTC. The chain uses TRBV2 and TRBJ2-5, with unresolved D. The CDR3 has 11 amino acids. The V end was cut by 5 bases, the J end by 2 bases, with 3 bases between. The germline gives CDR1 SNHLY, CDR2 FYNNEI.

The CDR3 bases are TGTGCCAGTAGCCACAGGGGTACTAATGAAAAACTGTTTTTT. Its protein is CASSHRGTNEKLFF. This chain connects TRBV19 to TRBJ1-4, with 7 bases matching TRBD1. V lost 6 bases, J lost 2 bases, and 3 bases stayed unmatched. This CDR3 has 14 amino acids. CDR1 and CDR2 from the germline V gene are LNHDA and SQIVND (reference sequence).

This clone was seen just once. The chain recombines TRBV5-4 with TRBJ1-3; the D gene is possibly TRBD1 (5 bases). The CDR3 loop spans 15 amino acids. The germline V gene encodes CDR1 SGHNT and CDR2 YYREEE (reference sequence). V shed 1 base and J shed 4 bases, with 12 bases lying between them. The DNA for the CDR3 is TGTGCCAGCAGCTTGTCAGGGTCCGGGGGAAACACCATATATTTT. It specifies CASSLSGSGGNTIYF.

V is TRBV18 and J is TRBJ1-3; D might be TRBD1 (6 bases). Trimming removed 1 base from V and 7 bases from J, with 23 bases in between. The CDR3 loop spans 18 amino acids. Germline V lookup: CDR1 KGHSH, CDR2 LQKENI. This chain's CDR3 is CASSPLARTEAMRNTIYF. Written as DNA, the CDR3 is TGTGCCAGCTCACCACTCGCTCGGACAGAGGCCATGAGGAACACCATATATTTT.

The chain recombines TRBV30 with TRBJ2-1; 10 nucleotides line up with TRBD2. This CDR3 is 13 amino acids long. V dropped 6 bases and J dropped 12; count of bases not matched to a gene: 11. Germline V CDR1 and CDR2: GTSNPN, SVGIG (reference sequence). The CDR3 loop is CACGLAGVSRQFF. DNA for the CDR3: TGTGCCTGTGGTCTAGCGGGAGTTTCTAGGCAGTTCTTC.

The chain is built from TRBV30 and TRBJ2-1, with D possibly being TRBD1 (5 bases). Trimming stripped 1 base from V and 8 bases from J, with 12 bases between. The CDR3 length is 13 residues. Per the germline V gene, CDR1 is GTSNPN and CDR2 is SVGIG (reference sequence). The DNA of the CDR3 is TGTGCCTGGAGTGAAGTCTTAGGGGATGAGCAGTTCTTC. Protein: CAWSEVLGDEQFF.

The chain combines TRBV3-1 (or the pseudogene TRBV3-2) with TRBJ2-5; 10 bases agree with TRBD2. Germline V CDR1 and CDR2: LGHDT, YNNKEL (reference sequence). V lost 4 bases to trimming and J lost 7 bases; unmatched junction nucleotides: 9. The CDR3 covers 15 residues. The CDR3 DNA reads as TGTGCCAGCAGCCCCCTAGCGGGAGCAGTGGCGACCCAGTACTTC. The encoded protein is CASSPLAGAVATQYF.

The chain employs TRBV27 and TRBJ1-5; no clear D gene. Germline CDR1 MNHEY, CDR2 SMNVEV (reference sequence). The CDR3 has 13 amino acids. V lost 3 bases, J lost 4 bases, and 7 bases lay in between. CDR3 region: CASSFSRNQPQHF. The CDR3 nucleotides read TGTGCCAGCAGTTTCTCCCGGAATCAGCCCCAGCATTTT.

The chain couples TRBV5-4 to TRBJ1-1, with TRBD1 as a possible D gene (5 bases). Germline CDR1 reads SGHNT; CDR2 reads YYREEE (reference sequence). CDR3 length: 14 amino acids. V lost 4 bases to trimming and J lost 1 base, with 11 bases between them. Here the CDR3 DNA reads TGTGCCAGCAGCCAACAGGTTGGGAACACTGAAGCTTTCTTT. Its translation: CASSQQVGNTEAFF. The variable domain in full, with the rest retrieved from reference TRBV5-4 and TRBJ1-1, is ETGVTQSPTHLIKTRGQQVTLRCSSQSGHNTVSWYQQALGQGPQFIFQYYREEENGRGNFPPRFSGLQFPNYSSELNVNALELDDSALYLCASSQQVGNTEAFFGQGTRLTVV.

This chain uses TRBV11-2 with TRBJ1-1, with D possibly TRBD1 on 6 matching bases. Germline CDR1 is SGHAT and CDR2 is FQNNGV. The V end lost 2 bases, the J end lost 3 bases, and 19 bases lay between the germline ends. The CDR3 loop spans 17 amino acids. This CDR3 is CASSLTTGWFLDTEAFF. The CDR3 DNA follows: TGTGCCAGCAGCTTAACAACAGGGTGGTTTTTGGACACTGAAGCTTTCTTT.

CDR3 in amino acids: CASSLSSGGIYNEQFF. The CDR3 DNA sequence: TGTGCCAGCAGCTTAAGCAGCGGGGGGATTTACAATGAGCAGTTCTTC. V usage is TRBV11-2 and J usage is TRBJ2-1; the match to TRBD2 covers 9 bases. CDR1 SGHAT and CDR2 FQNNGV come from the germline V gene. After removal of 2 bases from V and 4 bases from J, the junction contained 6 bases not matched to a gene. There are 16 residues in the CDR3.

The chain employs TRBV11-2 and TRBJ2-7, with D unresolved. Germline V gene data show CDR1 as SGHAT and CDR2 as FQNNGV. Trimming took 3 bases from V and 4 from J, leaving 10 bases between them. This CDR3 is built from 13 residues. This CDR3 is CASSLNKDYEQYF. The CDR3 nucleotides read TGTGCCAGCAGCTTGAACAAAGATTACGAGCAGTACTTC.

This chain's CDR3 is CASSFSGGDTGELFF. In nucleotides, the CDR3 is TGTGCCAGCAGCTTTAGCGGAGGTGACACCGGGGAGCTGTTTTTT. The rearrangement joins TRBV7-3 to TRBJ2-2; maybe TRBD2 (6 bases). Deletions cut 3 bases from V and 3 bases from J, with 11 bases between. The germline gives CDR1 SGHTA, CDR2 FQGTGA. This CDR3 has 15 amino acids.

The chain has TRBV10-3 and TRBJ1-2; TRBD1 might be the D (6 bases). V shed 3 bases and J shed 6 bases, with 11 bases lying between them. In germline, CDR1 is ENHRY, CDR2 SYGVKD. The CDR3 loop spans 13 amino acids. This CDR3 reads CAISEGGSDGYTF. CDR3 bases: TGTGCCATCAGTGAAGGGGGTTCGGATGGCTACACCTTC.

This clone was counted only a few times. The rearrangement uses TRBV6-5 and TRBJ2-1, with 7 bases matching TRBD1. The CDR3 sequence is 15 residues long. The germline gives CDR1 MNHEY, CDR2 SVGAGI. V was pared by 7 bases and J by 1 base, with 7 bases of the junction left unmatched. The CDR3 nucleotides read TGTGCCAGCACATCGACAGGGAATTCCTACAATGAGCAGTTCTTC. As protein: CASTSTGNSYNEQFF.

The table lists this clone with a few counts. This chain connects TRBV27 to TRBJ1-1, with 8 positions matching TRBD1. The CDR3 length is 14 residues. Germline trimming cut 5 bases from V and 5 bases from J; bases unmatched to any gene: 7. CDR1 is MNHEY, CDR2 SMNVEV, per germline (reference sequence). This CDR3 reads CASSTSTGVTEAFF. DNA of the CDR3: TGTGCCAGCAGTACCTCGACAGGGGTTACTGAAGCTTTCTTT.

V usage is TRBV7-6 and J usage is TRBJ2-1; 11 bases map to TRBD1. The CDR3 loop spans 16 amino acids. Germline V gene lookup returns CDR1 SGHVS and CDR2 FNYEAQ. V lost 4 bases, J lost 0 bases, and 2 bases stayed unmatched. CDR3 sequence reads: CASSYGTGGSYNEQFF. In nucleotides, the CDR3 is TGTGCCAGCAGCTACGGGACAGGGGGCTCCTACAATGAGCAGTTCTTC. The full variable domain, in which reference TRBV7-6 and TRBJ2-1 provide the parts outside the CDR3, is GAGVSQSPRYKVTKRGQDVALRCDPISGHVSLYWYRQALGQGPEFLTYFNYEAQQDKSGLPNDRFSAERPEGSISTLTIQRTEQRDSAMYRCASSYGTGGSYNEQFFGPGTRLTVL.

Only a few counts were recorded for this clone. The chain has TRBV4-1 and TRBJ2-7; TRBD2 might be the D (6 bases). Germline V CDR1 and CDR2: MGHRA, YSYEKL. The V end lost 4 bases, the J end lost 3 bases, and 22 bases lay between the germline ends. CDR3 size: 17 residues. Here the CDR3 DNA reads TGCGCCAGCAGCCCAATAAGGAGCGGGTCCCAATACTACGAGCAGTACTTC. This sequence encodes CASSPIRSGSQYYEQYF.

The chain uses TRBV6-5 and TRBJ1-1; D may be TRBD1 (6 bases). V lost 4 bases, J lost 7 bases, and 10 bases lay in between. The germline CDR1 and CDR2 sequences are MNHEY and SVGAGI. The CDR3 has 12 residues. The CDR3 DNA is TGTGCCAGCAGTTGGACAGTGAATGAAGCTTTCTTT. It is translated as CASSWTVNEAFF.

This CDR3 is CASRGAGLAGGSNEQYF. In DNA form, the CDR3 reads TGTGCCAGCAGGGGCGCGGGACTAGCGGGAGGTTCTAACGAGCAGTACTTC. The chain is built from TRBV28 and TRBJ2-7, with TRBD2 matching over 15 bases. Germline V gene data show CDR1 as MDHEN and CDR2 as SYDVKM. V shed 6 bases, J shed 5 bases, and the junction held 11 bases outside the gene matches. The CDR3 sequence is 17 residues long.

The rearrangement uses TRBV11-2 and TRBJ1-1; D is unresolved. This CDR3 comprises 11 residues. V was pared by 3 bases and J by 11 bases, with 10 bases between. Germline lookup yields CDR1 SGHAT and CDR2 FQNNGV. CDR3: CASSFAGSAFF. The DNA for the CDR3 is TGTGCCAGCAGCTTTGCAGGCTCGGCTTTCTTT.

This clone was seen more than once but under ten times. This chain links TRBV3-1 (or the pseudogene TRBV3-2) with TRBJ1-2; 8 bases agree with TRBD1. The CDR3 sequence is 15 residues long. After removal of 4 bases from V and 8 bases from J, the junction contained 12 bases not matched to a gene. From germline, CDR1 is LGHDT and CDR2 YNNKEL (reference sequence). DNA for the CDR3: TGTGCCAGCAGCCTTCGTACCGGGACAGGTGAAGGCTACACCTTC. Amino acid sequence: CASSLRTGTGEGYTF.